These 25 T cell receptor beta chains share one sample of origin, sequenced in a study of control samples from healthy donors and cancer patients. Profiled with immunoSEQ multiplex PCR; TCRdb holds only in-frame clones, not every one. Of some 120,000 clones listed, about nine tenths are singletons. Material: blood. Receptors originate from a young woman in good health.

The rearrangement links TRBV6-2 or TRBV6-3 to TRBJ2-3, with TRBD2 identical over 9 bases. This CDR3 comprises 16 residues. Germline V CDR1 and CDR2: MNHEY, SVGEGT. The J segment lost 0 bases and the V segment lost 5 bases, leaving 6 bases of the junction unmatched. CDR3 sequence reads: CASSGPSGASTDTQYF. CDR3 sequence (DNA): TGTGCCAGCAGTGGGCCTAGCGGGGCGAGCACAGATACGCAGTATTTT.

The chain recombines TRBV7-3 with TRBJ2-1; 7 nucleotides match TRBD2. The CDR3 is 15 residues long. Germline CDR1 SGHTA, CDR2 FQGTGA. V lost 4 bases and J lost 2; bases outside the gene matches: 5. CDR3 sequence (DNA): TGTGCCAGCAGCTCCGGGGGGTCCGCCTACAATGAGCAGTTCTTC. Translated, it gives CASSSGGSAYNEQFF. Complete variable domain (other parts from reference TRBV7-3 and TRBJ2-1): GAGVSQTPSNKVTEKGKYVELRCDPISGHTALYWYRQSLGQGPEFLIYFQGTGAADDSGLPNDRFFAVRPEGSVSTLKIQRTERGDSAVYLCASSSGGSAYNEQFFGPGTRLTVL.

The chain couples TRBV9 to TRBJ2-5; TRBD2 agrees at 12 bases. The junction had 10 bases not matched to a gene; V was cut back by 3 bases and J by 4 bases. From germline, CDR1 is SGDLS and CDR2 YYNGEE. This CDR3 spans 17 amino acids. This CDR3 reads CASSEGRLAGAGETQYF. The CDR3 bases are TGTGCCAGCAGCGAAGGAAGACTAGCGGGAGCTGGAGAGACCCAGTACTTC.

The chain has TRBV3-1 (or the pseudogene TRBV3-2) and TRBJ1-3; D gene unclear. Germline V gene data show CDR1 as LGHDT and CDR2 as YNNKEL (reference sequence). The CDR3 totals 13 residues. V gave up 1 base and J gave up 4 bases, with 5 bases separating them. The CDR3 nucleotides are TGTGCCAGCAGCCAAGGCTACGGAAACACCATATATTTT. Amino acids: CASSQGYGNTIYF.

The chain couples TRBV5-1 to TRBJ2-1; 8 nucleotides match TRBD2. V gave up 2 bases and J gave up 2 bases; unmatched junction bases: 0. The CDR3 runs 14 residues. Germline-derived CDR1 and CDR2 are SGHRS and YFSETQ. Here the CDR3 reads CASSLAGAYNEQFF. Written as DNA, the CDR3 is TGCGCCAGCAGCTTAGCGGGAGCCTACAATGAGCAGTTCTTC.

The chain carries TRBV23-1 and TRBJ2-7; no clear D gene. The tail of the sequence fits TRBJ2-5 better, so the J call may be wrong. TRBV23-1 is identified as an open reading frame with a role that is uncertain. The CDR3 consists of 12 residues. The CDR3 spells CASTSIGETQYF. The DNA of the CDR3 is TGCGCCAGCACTTCAATAGGCGAGACCCAGTACTTC.

The chain couples TRBV19 to TRBJ1-6, with 9 bases identical to TRBD1. Germline values: CDR1 LNHDA, CDR2 SQIVND (reference sequence). This CDR3 has 17 amino acids. The V segment lost 5 bases and the J segment 7 bases; nucleotides outside the gene matches: 12. CDR3 nucleotides: TGTGCCAGTAGTGGGCCGGGACAGGGAACGGGCAATTCACCCCTCCACTTT. Its protein product is CASSGPGQGTGNSPLHF. The variable domain in full, with the rest retrieved from reference TRBV19 and TRBJ1-6, is DGGITQSPKYLFRKEGQNVTLSCEQNLNHDAMYWYRQDPGQGLRLIYYSQIVNDFQKGDIAEGYSVSREKKESFPLTVTSAQKNPTAFYLCASSGPGQGTGNSPLHFGNGTRLTVT.

The chain combines TRBV19 with TRBJ2-3; D possibly uses TRBD1 or TRBD2 (5 bases each). Deletions cut 5 bases from V and 3 bases from J, with 21 bases between. This CDR3 comprises 17 residues. Germline V gene lookup returns CDR1 LNHDA and CDR2 SQIVND (reference sequence). Here the CDR3 reads CASSPGLWGIRTDTQYF. The DNA of the CDR3 is TGTGCCAGTAGTCCTGGGTTATGGGGGATACGAACAGATACGCAGTATTTT.

This clone was found a few times. The V gene is TRBV7-9, the J gene TRBJ2-7, with 10 bases that match TRBD2. The CDR3 spans 14 residues. CDR1 is SEHNR and CDR2 is FQNEAQ in the germline V gene (reference sequence). V shed 2 bases and J 6 bases; nucleotides not matched to a gene: 4. Here the CDR3 DNA reads TGTGCCAGCAGCTTACTAGCGGGAGTGGGCGAGCAGTACTTC. Amino acids: CASSLLAGVGEQYF.

J is TRBJ2-1 and V is TRBV5-1; D uncertain. Looked up from germline, CDR1 is SGHRS and CDR2 is YFSETQ. Trimming pared 7 bases from V and 3 bases from J, leaving 14 bases between. The CDR3 has 14 amino acids. DNA of the CDR3: TGCGCCAGCTCCCGGGCAGGTCGCTACAATGAGCAGTTCTTC. Residues: CASSRAGRYNEQFF.

This rearrangement joins TRBV5-6 to TRBJ2-7; 10 bases match TRBD2. This CDR3 has 15 residues. The V gene end was trimmed by 0 bases and the J gene end by 2 bases; junction bases not matched to a gene: 2. CDR1 and CDR2 from the germline V gene are SGHDT and YYEEEE. CDR3 sequence: CASSLASGGPYEQYF. CDR3 DNA sequence: TGTGCCAGCAGCTTGGCTAGCGGGGGCCCCTACGAGCAGTACTTC.

The chain joins TRBV7-2 to TRBJ2-5; TRBD1 matches 8 bases. This CDR3 is built from 13 residues. Germline V gives CDR1 SGHTA, CDR2 FQGNSA. J lost 4 bases, V lost 3 bases, and 1 base had no gene match. This chain's CDR3 is CASSLGQVETQYF. CDR3 nucleotide sequence: TGTGCCAGCAGCTTGGGACAGGTAGAGACCCAGTACTTC. The full variable domain, completed using reference TRBV7-2 and TRBJ2-5, is GAGVSQSPSNKVTEKGKDVELRCDPISGHTALYWYRQSLGQGLEFLIYFQGNSAPDKSGLPSDRFSAERTGGSVSTLTIQRTQQEDSAVYLCASSLGQVETQYFGPGTRLLVL.

The rearrangement joins TRBV2 to TRBJ2-3; a possible D gene is TRBD2 (6 bases). V was trimmed by 5 bases and J by 4 bases, leaving 16 bases between them. Germline V gene data show CDR1 as SNHLY and CDR2 as FYNNEI. The CDR3 totals 15 residues. CDR3 bases: TGTGCCAGCAGTAGCGGACTAACGGGATCAGATACGCAGTATTTT. Translating it yields CASSSGLTGSDTQYF.

This chain links TRBV28 with TRBJ2-6, with TRBD1 matching over 7 bases. Trimming took 2 bases from V and 4 from J; bases not matched to a gene: 23. This CDR3 has 22 residues. Germline CDR1 and CDR2: MDHEN and SYDVKM. The CDR3 is CASSLPPLALRGTAGGANVLTF. The CDR3 bases are TGTGCCAGCAGTTTACCCCCGCTCGCCTTGAGAGGGACAGCAGGCGGGGCCAACGTCCTGACTTTC.

V and J are TRBV14 and TRBJ2-2, with TRBD2 matching over 9 bases. Losses at the gene ends were 1 base for V and 4 bases for J; bases not matched to a gene: 7. CDR3 length equals 17 residues. Per germline, CDR1 SGHDN and CDR2 FVKESK. The chain's CDR3 is CASSQAKPGLATGELFF. The CDR3 DNA is TGTGCCAGCAGCCAAGCTAAACCGGGACTAGCCACCGGGGAGCTGTTTTTT.

The chain combines TRBV2 with TRBJ2-1, with TRBD1 as a possible D gene (6 bases). The CDR3 is made up of 16 amino acids. The germline CDR1 and CDR2 sequences are SNHLY and FYNNEI. V lost 5 bases and J 2 bases, leaving 16 bases between the germline ends. The CDR3: CASSSRGSPTYNEQFF. The CDR3 coding sequence is TGTGCCAGCAGTTCCAGGGGTTCCCCGACCTACAATGAGCAGTTCTTC.

The CDR3 DNA is TGTGCCAGCAGCCAGGGAGATCAGCCCCAGCATTTT. This codes for CASSQGDQPQHF. The chain combines TRBV7-9 with TRBJ1-5; D perhaps matches TRBD1 (5 bases). CDR1 and CDR2 (germline): SEHNR, FQNEAQ (reference sequence). Between the trimmed V and J ends, which lost 5 bases and 5 bases, there was a span of 7 bases. CDR3 size: 12 residues.

CDR3 sequence (DNA): TGTGCCAGCAGCCCCGGAGGACGACTCTCTGGAAACACCATATATTTT. This translates into CASSPGGRLSGNTIYF. This sequence joins TRBV5-4 and TRBJ1-3; D gene ambiguous. The CDR3 contains 16 residues. V lost 4 bases to trimming and J lost 0 bases, with 14 bases between them. Germline-derived CDR1 and CDR2 are SGHNT and YYREEE (reference sequence). Variable domain in full (rest from reference TRBV5-4 and TRBJ1-3): ETGVTQSPTHLIKTRGQQVTLRCSSQSGHNTVSWYQQALGQGPQFIFQYYREEENGRGNFPPRFSGLQFPNYSSELNVNALELDDSALYLCASSPGGRLSGNTIYFGEGSWLTVV.

The chain recombines TRBV5-1 with TRBJ2-4; D is possibly TRBD2 (6 bases). This CDR3 region has 17 residues. CDR1 is SGHRS and CDR2 is YFSETQ in the germline V gene. The ends were cut back, 2 bases at V and 0 bases at J, with 15 bases in the middle. CDR3 coding DNA: TGCGCCAGCAGCTTACTCCTAGCGTCCCTAGCCAAAAACATTCAGTACTTC. Protein: CASSLLLASLAKNIQYF.

This clone was seen once. V gene TRBV6-1 combines with J gene TRBJ2-3, with 9 nucleotides matching TRBD2. CDR3 length: 16 residues. Trimming at V came to 4 bases and at J to 2 bases, leaving 7 bases not matched to a gene. The germline gives CDR1 MNHNS, CDR2 SASEGT. The CDR3 loop is CASSGQASGNTDTQYF. CDR3 in DNA: TGTGCCAGCAGTGGACAGGCTAGCGGGAACACAGATACGCAGTATTTT.

The genes are TRBV3-1 (or the pseudogene TRBV3-2) and TRBJ1-1; a weak D match, TRBD1 (6 bases). Per germline, CDR1 LGHDT and CDR2 YNNKEL (reference sequence). There are 13 residues in the CDR3. V gave up 2 bases and J gave up 6 bases, with 10 bases separating them. CDR3 DNA sequence: TGTGCCAGCAGCCAATACAGGGCCTCTGAAGCTTTCTTT. This codes for CASSQYRASEAFF.

The V call is TRBV10-1, the J call TRBJ2-3; D remains unclear. V was trimmed by 3 bases and J by 2 bases, leaving 12 bases between them. Germline V gene lookup returns CDR1 WNHNN and CDR2 SYGVQD (reference sequence). This CDR3 has 15 amino acids. The CDR3 DNA is TGCGCCAGCAGTGAAGGGCCACCTGACACAGATACGCAGTATTTT. As protein: CASSEGPPDTDTQYF.

CDR3 in amino acids: CASSPLVAAYNEQFF. CDR3 sequence (DNA): TGTGCCAGCAGCCCTCTGGTAGCGGCCTACAATGAGCAGTTCTTC. The chain is built from TRBV7-8 and TRBJ2-1; D may be TRBD2 (6 bases). Trimming left V 5 bases short and J 2 bases short, with 13 bases between. Germline CDR1 SGHVS, CDR2 FQNEAQ. CDR3 length: 15 amino acids.

This chain joins TRBV6-6 and TRBJ1-4, with D perhaps matching TRBD1 (5 bases). V was pared by 0 bases and J by 7 bases, with 12 bases between. Germline loops: CDR1 MNHNY, CDR2 SVGAGI (reference sequence). The CDR3 extends over 15 amino acids. The DNA of the CDR3 is TGTGCCAGCAGTTACTCGACCAGGGAAGGTGAAAAACTGTTTTTT. As protein: CASSYSTREGEKLFF.

This clone was counted only a few times. The chain carries TRBV3-1 (or the pseudogene TRBV3-2) and TRBJ2-7; TRBD1 aligns across 7 bases. Per germline, CDR1 LGHDT and CDR2 YNNKEL (reference sequence). V shed 4 bases, J shed 0 bases, and the junction held 15 bases outside the gene matches. The length of the CDR3 is 18 residues. CDR3 in amino acids: CASSPRDSESRSSYEQYF. DNA of the CDR3: TGTGCCAGCAGCCCCCGGGACAGTGAGAGCCGGAGCTCCTACGAGCAGTACTTC.